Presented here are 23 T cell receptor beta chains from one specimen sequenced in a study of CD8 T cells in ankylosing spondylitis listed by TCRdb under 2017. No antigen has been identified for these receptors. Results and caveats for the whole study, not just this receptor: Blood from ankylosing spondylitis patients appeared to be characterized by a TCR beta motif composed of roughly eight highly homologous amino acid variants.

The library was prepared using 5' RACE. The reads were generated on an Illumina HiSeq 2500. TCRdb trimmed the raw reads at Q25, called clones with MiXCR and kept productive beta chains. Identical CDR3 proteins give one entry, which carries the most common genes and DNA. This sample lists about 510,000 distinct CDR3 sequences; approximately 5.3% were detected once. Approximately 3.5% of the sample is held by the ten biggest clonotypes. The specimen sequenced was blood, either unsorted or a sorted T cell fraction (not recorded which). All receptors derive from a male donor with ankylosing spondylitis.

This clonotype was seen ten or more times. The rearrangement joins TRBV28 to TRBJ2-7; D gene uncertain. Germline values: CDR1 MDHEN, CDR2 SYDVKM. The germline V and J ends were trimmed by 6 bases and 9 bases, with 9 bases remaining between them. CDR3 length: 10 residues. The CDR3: CASSSWVQYF. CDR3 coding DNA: TGTGCCAGCAGCTCGTGGGTGCAGTACTTC.

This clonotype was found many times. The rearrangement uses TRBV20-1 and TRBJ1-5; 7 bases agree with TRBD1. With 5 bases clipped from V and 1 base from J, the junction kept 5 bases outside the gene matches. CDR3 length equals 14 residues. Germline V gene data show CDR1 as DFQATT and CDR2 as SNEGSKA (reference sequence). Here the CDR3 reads CSAPGQASNQPQHF. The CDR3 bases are TGCAGTGCTCCCGGACAGGCGAGCAATCAGCCCCAGCATTTT.

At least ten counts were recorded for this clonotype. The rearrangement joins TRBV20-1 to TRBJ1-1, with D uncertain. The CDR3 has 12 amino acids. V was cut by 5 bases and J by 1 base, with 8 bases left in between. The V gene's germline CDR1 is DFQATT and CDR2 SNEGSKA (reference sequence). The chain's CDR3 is CSALRGNTEAFF. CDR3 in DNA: TGCAGTGCTCTCCGGGGGAACACTGAAGCTTTCTTT.

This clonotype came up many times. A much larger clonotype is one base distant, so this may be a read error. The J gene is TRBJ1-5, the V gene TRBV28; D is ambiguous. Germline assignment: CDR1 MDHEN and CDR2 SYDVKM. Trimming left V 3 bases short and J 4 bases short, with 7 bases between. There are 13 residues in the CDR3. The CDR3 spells CASSLVANQPQHF. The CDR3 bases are TGTGCCAGCAGTTTGGTGGCGAATCAGCCCCAGCATTTT.

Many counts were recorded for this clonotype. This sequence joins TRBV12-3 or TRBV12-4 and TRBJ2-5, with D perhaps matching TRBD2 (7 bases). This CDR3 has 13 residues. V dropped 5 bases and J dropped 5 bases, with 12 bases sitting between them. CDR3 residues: CASSNRGAETQYF. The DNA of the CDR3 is TGTGCCAGCAGTAACCGGGGGGCGGAGACCCAGTACTTC.

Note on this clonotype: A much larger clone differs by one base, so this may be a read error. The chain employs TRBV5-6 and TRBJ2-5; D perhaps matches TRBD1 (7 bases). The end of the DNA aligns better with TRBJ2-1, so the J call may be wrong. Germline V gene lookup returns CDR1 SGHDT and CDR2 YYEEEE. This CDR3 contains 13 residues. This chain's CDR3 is CASSPSRGETQFF. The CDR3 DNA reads TGTGCCAGCAGTCCGAGCAGGGGGGAGACCCAGTTCTTC.

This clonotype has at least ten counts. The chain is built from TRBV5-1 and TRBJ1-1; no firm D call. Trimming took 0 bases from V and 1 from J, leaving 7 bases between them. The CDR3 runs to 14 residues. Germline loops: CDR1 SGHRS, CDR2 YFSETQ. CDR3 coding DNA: TGCGCCAGCAGCTTGGCGTTCGGGAACACTGAAGCTTTCTTT. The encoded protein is CASSLAFGNTEAFF.

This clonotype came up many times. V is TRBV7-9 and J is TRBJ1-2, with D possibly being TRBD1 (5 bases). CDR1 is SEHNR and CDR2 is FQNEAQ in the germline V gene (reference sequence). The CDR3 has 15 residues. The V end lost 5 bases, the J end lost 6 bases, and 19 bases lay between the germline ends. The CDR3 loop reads CASSPLDSPVNGYTF. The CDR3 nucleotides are TGTGCCAGCAGCCCGCTCGACAGTCCCGTCAATGGCTACACCTTC.

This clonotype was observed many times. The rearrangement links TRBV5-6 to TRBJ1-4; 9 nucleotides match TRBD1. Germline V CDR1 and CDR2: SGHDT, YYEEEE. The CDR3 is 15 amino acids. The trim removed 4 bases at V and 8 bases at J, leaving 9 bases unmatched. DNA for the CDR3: TGTGCCAGCAGCAAACCGGGACAGGGAACAGAAAAACTGTTTTTT. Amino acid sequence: CASSKPGQGTEKLFF.

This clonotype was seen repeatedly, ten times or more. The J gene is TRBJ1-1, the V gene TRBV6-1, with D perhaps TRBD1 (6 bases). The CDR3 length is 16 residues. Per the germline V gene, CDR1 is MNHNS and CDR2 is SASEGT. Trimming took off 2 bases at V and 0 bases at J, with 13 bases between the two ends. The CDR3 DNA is TGTGCCAGCAGTGAAAGAAGGGGGTCCCTGAACACTGAAGCTTTCTTT. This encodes CASSERRGSLNTEAFF.

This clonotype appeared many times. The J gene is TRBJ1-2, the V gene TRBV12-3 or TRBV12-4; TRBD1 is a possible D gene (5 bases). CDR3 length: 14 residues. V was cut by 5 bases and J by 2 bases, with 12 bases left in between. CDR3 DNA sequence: TGTGCCAGCAGTCAATCCTGGGGGAACTATGGCTACACCTTC. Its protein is CASSQSWGNYGYTF.

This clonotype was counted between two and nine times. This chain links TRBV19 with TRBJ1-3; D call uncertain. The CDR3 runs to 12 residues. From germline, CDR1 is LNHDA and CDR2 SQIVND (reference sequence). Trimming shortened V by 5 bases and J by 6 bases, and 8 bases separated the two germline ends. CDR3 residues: CASSDAANTIYF. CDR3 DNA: TGTGCCAGTAGTGACGCTGCAAACACCATATATTTT.

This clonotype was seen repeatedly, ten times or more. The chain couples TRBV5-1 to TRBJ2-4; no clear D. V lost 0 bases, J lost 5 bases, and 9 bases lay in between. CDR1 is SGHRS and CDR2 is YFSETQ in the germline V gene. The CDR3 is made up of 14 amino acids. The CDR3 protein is CASSLGGWENIQYF. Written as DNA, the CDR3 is TGCGCCAGCAGCTTGGGAGGTTGGGAAAACATTCAGTACTTC.

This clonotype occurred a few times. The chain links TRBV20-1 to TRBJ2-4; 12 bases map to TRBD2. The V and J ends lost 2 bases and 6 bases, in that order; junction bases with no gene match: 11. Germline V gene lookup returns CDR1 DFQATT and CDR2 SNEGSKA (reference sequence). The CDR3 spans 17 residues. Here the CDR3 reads CSARPTRLAGVVNIQYF. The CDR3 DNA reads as TGCAGTGCTAGACCTACTCGACTAGCGGGAGTGGTAAACATTCAGTACTTC.

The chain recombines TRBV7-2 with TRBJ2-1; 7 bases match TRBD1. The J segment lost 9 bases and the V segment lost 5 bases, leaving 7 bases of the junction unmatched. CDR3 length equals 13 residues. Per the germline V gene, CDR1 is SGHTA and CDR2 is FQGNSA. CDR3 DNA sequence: TGTGCCAGCAGCCCGACAGGGATCGGTGAGCAGTTCTTC. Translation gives CASSPTGIGEQFF.

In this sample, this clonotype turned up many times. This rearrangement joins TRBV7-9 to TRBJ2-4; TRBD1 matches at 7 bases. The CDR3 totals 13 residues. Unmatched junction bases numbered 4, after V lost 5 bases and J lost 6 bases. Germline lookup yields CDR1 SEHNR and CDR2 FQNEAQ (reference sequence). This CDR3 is CASSLNRGNIQYF. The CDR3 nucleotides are TGTGCCAGCAGCCTCAACAGGGGAAACATTCAGTACTTC. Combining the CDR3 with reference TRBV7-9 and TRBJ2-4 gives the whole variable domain DTGVSQNPRHKITKRGQNVTFRCDPISEHNRLYWYRQTLGQGPEFLTYFQNEAQLEKSRLLSDRFSAERPKGSFSTLEIQRTEQGDSAMYLCASSLNRGNIQYFGAGTRLSVL.

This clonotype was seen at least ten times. CDR3 residues: CASSPGQGRDQPQHF. The CDR3 coding sequence is TGCGCCAGCAGCCCGGGACAGGGGAGGGATCAGCCCCAGCATTTT. This chain connects TRBV4-3 to TRBJ1-5, with TRBD1 matching over 10 bases. Per germline, CDR1 LGHNA and CDR2 YSLEER. The trim removed 4 bases at V and 5 bases at J, leaving 5 bases unmatched. The CDR3 sequence is 15 residues long.

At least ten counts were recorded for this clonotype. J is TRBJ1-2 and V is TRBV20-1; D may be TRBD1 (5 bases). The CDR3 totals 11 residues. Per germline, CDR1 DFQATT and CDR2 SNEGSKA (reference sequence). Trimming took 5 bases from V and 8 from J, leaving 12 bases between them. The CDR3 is CSAPGVRGYTF. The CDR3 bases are TGCAGTGCTCCGGGGGTACGCGGCTACACCTTC.

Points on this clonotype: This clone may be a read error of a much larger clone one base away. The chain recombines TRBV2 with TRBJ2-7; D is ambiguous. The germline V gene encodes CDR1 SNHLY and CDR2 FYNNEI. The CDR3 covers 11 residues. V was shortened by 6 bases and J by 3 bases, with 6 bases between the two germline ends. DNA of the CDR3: TGTGCCAGCAGACAGAGCTACGAGCAGTACTTC. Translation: CASRQSYEQYF.

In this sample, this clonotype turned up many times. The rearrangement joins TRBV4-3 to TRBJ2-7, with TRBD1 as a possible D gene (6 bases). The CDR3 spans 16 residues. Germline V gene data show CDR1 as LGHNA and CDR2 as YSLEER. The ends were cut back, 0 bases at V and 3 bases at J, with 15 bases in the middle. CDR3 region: CASSQDLTGTNYEQYF. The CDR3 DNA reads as TGCGCCAGCAGCCAAGATTTAACAGGGACCAACTACGAGCAGTACTTC.

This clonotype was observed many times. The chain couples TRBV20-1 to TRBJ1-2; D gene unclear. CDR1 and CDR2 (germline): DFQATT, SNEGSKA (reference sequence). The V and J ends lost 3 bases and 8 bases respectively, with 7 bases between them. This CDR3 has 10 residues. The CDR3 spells CSASENGYTF. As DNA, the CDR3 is TGCAGTGCTAGCGAGAACGGCTACACCTTC.

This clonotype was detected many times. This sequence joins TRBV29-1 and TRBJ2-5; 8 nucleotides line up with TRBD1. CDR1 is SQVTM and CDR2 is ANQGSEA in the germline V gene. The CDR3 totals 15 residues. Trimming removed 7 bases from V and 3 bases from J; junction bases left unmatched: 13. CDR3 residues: CSARQGLFIEETQYF. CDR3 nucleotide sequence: TGCAGCGCCCGACAGGGGTTGTTCATAGAAGAGACCCAGTACTTC.

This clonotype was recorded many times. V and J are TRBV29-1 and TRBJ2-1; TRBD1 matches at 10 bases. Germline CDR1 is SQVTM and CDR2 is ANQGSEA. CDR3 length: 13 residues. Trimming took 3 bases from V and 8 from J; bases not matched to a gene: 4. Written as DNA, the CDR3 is TGCAGCGTTGAGAGGGGGACAGGGGATGAGCAGTTCTTC. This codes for CSVERGTGDEQFF.